A selection of T cell receptor beta chains follows, all from one sample in a study of Graves' ophthalmopathy and Graves' hyperthyroidism. TCRdb re-called the multiplex PCR reads with MiXCR, one entry per CDR3 protein. The data show some 410,000 distinct CDR3 sequences, roughly 21% seen once. What was sequenced was peripheral blood. These receptors were collected from a woman aged 18-29 years with stable Graves' hyperthyroidism. Each CDR3 is given with its conserved first and last residue. The order of the fields is J gene, CDR3 length, V gene, CDR3 protein.

j_gene: TRBJ1-5
len: 13
v_gene: TRBV30
CDR3aa: CAWSGRSNQPQHF

j_gene: TRBJ1-1
len: 15
v_gene: TRBV29-1
CDR3aa: CSVEGGRAEGLKAFF

j_gene: TRBJ1-5
len: 15
v_gene: TRBV4-1
CDR3aa: CASSQEGTQNQPQHF

j_gene: TRBJ1-1
len: 11
v_gene: TRBV7-9
CDR3aa: CASSLGWAAFF

j_gene: TRBJ2-7
len: 15
v_gene: TRBV20-1
CDR3aa: CSARPTSGISYEQYF

j_gene: TRBJ1-5
len: 13
v_gene: TRBV2
CDR3aa: CAGTRGLDQPQHF

j_gene: TRBJ1-1
len: 16
v_gene: TRBV24-1
CDR3aa: CATRPKGFTSNTEAFF

j_gene: TRBJ2-5
len: 15
v_gene: TRBV6-5
CDR3aa: CASSFTGGIQETQYF

j_gene: TRBJ2-7
len: 15
v_gene: TRBV6-5
CDR3aa: CASSYETGTLLGQYF

j_gene: TRBJ1-5
len: 14
v_gene: TRBV15
CDR3aa: CATSTYRVEQPQHF

j_gene: TRBJ1-1
len: 15
v_gene: TRBV20-1
CDR3aa: CSASDSSRVDTEAFF

j_gene: TRBJ1-2
len: 14
v_gene: TRBV14
CDR3aa: CASSQIRTADGYTF

j_gene: TRBJ1-2
len: 17
v_gene: TRBV3-1
CDR3aa: CASSQSTGLDLYYGYTF

j_gene: TRBJ1-2
len: 14
v_gene: TRBV5-1
CDR3aa: CASSLVGFNYGYTF

j_gene: TRBJ2-7
len: 13
v_gene: TRBV12-3/TRBV12-4
CDR3aa: CATTGTGLGEQYF

j_gene: TRBJ2-7
len: 13
v_gene: TRBV10-1
CDR3aa: CASSEAGTSEQYF

j_gene: TRBJ2-7
len: 14
v_gene: TRBV18
CDR3aa: CASSPPSGTYEQYF

j_gene: TRBJ2-5
len: 12
v_gene: TRBV7-6
CDR3aa: CASSLGTQTQYF

j_gene: TRBJ2-5
len: 15
v_gene: TRBV2
CDR3aa: CASSWLGQFQETQYF

j_gene: TRBJ2-7
len: 16
v_gene: TRBV5-1
CDR3aa: CASSLGPGQETYEQYF

j_gene: TRBJ2-7
len: 14
v_gene: TRBV7-2
CDR3aa: CASTPGQSSYEQYF

j_gene: TRBJ1-2
len: 14
v_gene: TRBV12-3/TRBV12-4
CDR3aa: CASRLQGSNYGYTF

j_gene: TRBJ1-1
len: 16
v_gene: TRBV7-8
CDR3aa: CASSAGGRGRRTEAFF

j_gene: TRBJ2-5
len: 18
v_gene: TRBV11-3
CDR3aa: CASSLDWERDHYQETKYF

j_gene: TRBJ2-7
len: 13
v_gene: TRBV6-1
CDR3aa: CASSEGVAYEQYF

j_gene: TRBJ2-7
len: 15
v_gene: TRBV6-2/TRBV6-3
CDR3aa: CASRQSSNRGYEQYF

j_gene: TRBJ2-5
len: 14
v_gene: TRBV6-2/TRBV6-3
CDR3aa: CASRDSGRAETQYF

j_gene: TRBJ1-6
len: 15
v_gene: TRBV5-6
CDR3aa: CASRTDRVYNSPLHF

j_gene: TRBJ1-2
len: 13
v_gene: TRBV29-1
CDR3aa: CSVTTAPLGGYTF

j_gene: TRBJ2-2
len: 14
v_gene: TRBV5-1
CDR3aa: CASSLEQKPGELFF

j_gene: TRBJ2-7
len: 15
v_gene: TRBV4-1
CDR3aa: CASSPRRGGSYEQYF

j_gene: TRBJ2-5
len: 14
v_gene: TRBV20-1
CDR3aa: CSARVGGNLETQYF

j_gene: TRBJ2-7
len: 13
v_gene: TRBV7-9
CDR3aa: CASSLAVAWEQYF

j_gene: TRBJ1-2
len: 14
v_gene: TRBV11-2
CDR3aa: CASSPDRGHYGYTF

j_gene: TRBJ2-2
len: 17
v_gene: TRBV7-8
CDR3aa: CASSQGFSGRAAGELFF

j_gene: TRBJ1-6
len: 15
v_gene: TRBV28
CDR3aa: CASSQLGQGNSPLHF

j_gene: TRBJ1-5
len: 14
v_gene: TRBV24-1
CDR3aa: CATSTTHSNQPQHF

j_gene: TRBJ1-1
len: 16
v_gene: TRBV27
CDR3aa: CASSSGVGLLNTEAFF

j_gene: TRBJ2-2
len: 14
v_gene: TRBV24-1
CDR3aa: CATSEGAGTGELFF

j_gene: TRBJ1-1
len: 14
v_gene: TRBV6-1
CDR3aa: CASLRGARGTEAFF

j_gene: TRBJ1-1
len: 14
v_gene: TRBV12-3/TRBV12-4
CDR3aa: CASRSTTGRPEAFF

j_gene: TRBJ2-7
len: 14
v_gene: TRBV6-1
CDR3aa: CASSEGGSSNEQYF

j_gene: TRBJ2-4
len: 14
v_gene: TRBV28
CDR3aa: CASRIPGAGDIQYF

j_gene: TRBJ2-1
len: 15
v_gene: TRBV20-1
CDR3aa: CSARVTARDYNEKFF

j_gene: TRBJ2-4
len: 16
v_gene: TRBV5-5
CDR3aa: CASSPLRGEAKNIKYF

j_gene: TRBJ2-7
len: 15
v_gene: TRBV5-1
CDR3aa: CASSPQVAGTYEQYF

j_gene: TRBJ2-1
len: 12
v_gene: TRBV20-1
CDR3aa: CSGSVGYNEQFF

j_gene: TRBJ1-2
len: 13
v_gene: TRBV12-3/TRBV12-4
CDR3aa: CASSPTRIARYTF

j_gene: TRBJ2-7
len: 16
v_gene: TRBV10-3
CDR3aa: CAISLGVSRGDYEQYF

j_gene: TRBJ2-5
len: 13
v_gene: TRBV2
CDR3aa: CASSVLREETQYF

j_gene: TRBJ1-2
len: 14
v_gene: TRBV4-3
CDR3aa: CASGQSRDVYGYTF

j_gene: TRBJ2-5
len: 13
v_gene: TRBV12-3/TRBV12-4
CDR3aa: CASSLPGTETQYF

j_gene: TRBJ2-4
len: 14
v_gene: TRBV6-5
CDR3aa: CASSFTLAKNIQYF

j_gene: TRBJ1-1
len: 15
v_gene: TRBV20-1
CDR3aa: CSASWAGAWNTEAFF

j_gene: TRBJ1-1
len: 16
v_gene: TRBV14
CDR3aa: CASSQSRQGRNTEAFF

j_gene: TRBJ2-7
len: 14
v_gene: TRBV7-9
CDR3aa: CASSFDYGTYEQYF

j_gene: TRBJ1-1
len: 13
v_gene: TRBV7-8
CDR3aa: CASSNPPNTEAFF

j_gene: TRBJ2-5
len: 15
v_gene: TRBV4-1
CDR3aa: CASSQGGRIQETQYF